These 27 T cell receptor beta chains were sequenced from one sample in a study of technical replicates of blood from a few donors. Profiled with immunoSEQ multiplex PCR; TCRdb holds only in-frame clones, not every one. The table includes approximately 13,000 clones, over 70% detected once. The sequenced sample consisted of PBMCs. These receptors came from a human donor in good health.

This chain links TRBV28 with TRBJ1-2, with D possibly matching TRBD1 (6 bases). The V end lost 3 bases, the J end lost 8 bases, and 16 bases lay between the germline ends. This CDR3 is built from 14 residues. Germline CDR1 reads MDHEN; CDR2 reads SYDVKM. The CDR3 sequence is CASSFGGHDRGYTF. The DNA of the CDR3 is TGTGCCAGCAGTTTTGGGGGCCACGATCGGGGCTACACCTTC.

This clone was recorded a few times. The rearrangement joins TRBV10-2 to TRBJ2-5; TRBD1 might be the D (6 bases). V lost 7 bases and J lost 3, with 15 bases in between. CDR1 and CDR2 (germline): WSHSY, SAAADI. The CDR3 has 14 amino acids. The CDR3 bases are TGCGCCAGCACCAAACAGGGCTTTGAAGAGACCCAGTACTTC. It specifies CASTKQGFEETQYF.

The chain couples TRBV28 to TRBJ1-3; D call uncertain. Germline CDR1 MDHEN, CDR2 SYDVKM. The CDR3 spans 15 residues. Trimming cost V 5 bases and J 0 bases, with 11 bases left between them. DNA for the CDR3: TGTGCCAGCAGTATATCACTTAGCTCTGGAAACACCATATATTTT. It yields the protein CASSISLSSGNTIYF.

The genes are TRBV11-2 and TRBJ2-2; tentatively, D is TRBD2 (6 bases). In germline, CDR1 is SGHAT, CDR2 FQNNGV. The CDR3 consists of 19 residues. With 0 bases removed from V and 2 bases from J, the gap between germline ends came to 19 bases. The CDR3 DNA follows: TGTGCCAGCAGCTTAGATCGGTGGGCTAGCGTAACAAACACCGGGGAGCTGTTTTTT. This encodes CASSLDRWASVTNTGELFF. The full variable domain, with the rest looked up from reference TRBV11-2 and TRBJ2-2, is EAGVAQSPRYKIIEKRQSVAFWCNPISGHATLYWYQQILGQGPKLLIQFQNNGVVDDSQLPKDRFSAERLKGVDSTLKIQPAKLEDSAVYLCASSLDRWASVTNTGELFFGEGSRLTVL.

In DNA, the CDR3 is TGCGCCAGCAGCTTGGGACTAGCGGCCTTCTACAATGAGCAGTTCTTC. Translating gives CASSLGLAAFYNEQFF. The rearrangement links TRBV5-1 to TRBJ2-1; 9 bases match TRBD2. The CDR3 is 16 amino acids. Germline V gives CDR1 SGHRS, CDR2 YFSETQ. J was trimmed by 3 bases and V by 0 bases; bases with no gene match: 4. The whole variable domain, filled in from reference TRBV5-1 and TRBJ2-1, reads KAGVTQTPRYLIKTRGQQVTLSCSPISGHRSVSWYQQTPGQGLQFLFEYFSETQRNKGNFPGRFSGRQFSNSRSEMNVSTLELGDSALYLCASSLGLAAFYNEQFFGPGTRLTVL.

Only one count was recorded for this clone. This rearrangement joins TRBV18 to TRBJ1-1; 7 positions agree with TRBD1. Germline V gives CDR1 KGHSH, CDR2 LQKENI. The CDR3 spans 15 residues. After removal of 2 bases from V and 0 bases from J, the junction contained 3 bases not matched to a gene. The CDR3 region is CASSPGDRVNTEAFF. In nucleotides, the CDR3 is TGTGCCAGCTCACCAGGCGACAGGGTGAACACTGAAGCTTTCTTT.

The V gene is TRBV6-6, the J gene TRBJ1-2, with D possibly being TRBD1 (5 bases). This CDR3 has 14 residues. The germline V gene has CDR1 MNHNY and CDR2 SVGAGI (reference sequence). V lost 2 bases to trimming and J lost 3 bases, with 10 bases between them. The CDR3 region is CASSYPARDYGYTF. The DNA of the CDR3 is TGTGCCAGCAGTTACCCGGCCAGGGACTATGGCTACACCTTC.

The chain has TRBV4-2 and TRBJ2-1; the D is unclear. Deletions cut 0 bases from V and 1 base from J, with 10 bases between. Germline V gene sequence: CDR1 LGHNA, CDR2 YNFKEQ. CDR3 length equals 16 residues. Here the CDR3 reads CASSQDPSESYNEQFF. CDR3 in DNA: TGTGCCAGCAGCCAAGATCCAAGCGAGTCCTACAATGAGCAGTTCTTC.

This sequence joins TRBV6-6 and TRBJ1-1, with D possibly being TRBD1 (5 bases). The V and J ends lost 4 bases and 4 bases respectively, with 13 bases between them. This CDR3 has 14 residues. CDR1 is MNHNY and CDR2 is SVGAGI in the germline V gene (reference sequence). The CDR3: CASSLAPGGTEAFF. As DNA, the CDR3 is TGTGCCAGCAGTTTGGCTCCGGGGGGCACTGAAGCTTTCTTT.

CDR3 protein: CASIPTQRIQETQYF. DNA for the CDR3: TGTGCCAGCATTCCTACGCAGCGGATCCAAGAGACCCAGTACTTC. The chain is built from TRBV21-1 and TRBJ2-5; TRBD2 is taken as the D call from the table, unchecked against the DNA. TRBV21-1 is a known pseudogene. This CDR3 has 15 residues.

The rearrangement joins TRBV6-4 to TRBJ1-5, with 7 bases lining up with TRBD1. This CDR3 has 15 amino acids. J gave up 6 bases and V 5 bases, and 10 bases lay outside the gene matches. Germline V lookup: CDR1 MRHNA, CDR2 SNTAGT. CDR3 sequence: CASSTKTGVSQPQHF. The DNA of the CDR3 is TGTGCCAGCAGTACTAAAACAGGGGTAAGTCAGCCCCAGCATTTT.

The chain employs TRBV14 and TRBJ2-3, with D possibly matching TRBD1 (5 bases). Germline values: CDR1 SGHDN, CDR2 FVKESK. This CDR3 spans 15 amino acids. Trimming pared 1 base from V and 4 bases from J, leaving 12 bases between. The CDR3 DNA sequence: TGTGCCAGCAGCCAAGGCCAGGGTCGGTCAGATACGCAGTATTTT. It yields the protein CASSQGQGRSDTQYF.

The chain employs TRBV11-2 and TRBJ2-7; TRBD2 aligns across 11 bases. From germline, CDR1 is SGHAT and CDR2 FQNNGV. The J segment lost 5 bases and the V segment lost 1 base, leaving 7 bases of the junction unmatched. This CDR3 has 16 residues. CDR3 nucleotide sequence: TGTGCCAGCAGCTTAGCGGTTGTAGCGGGAGGGGACGAGCAGTACTTC. Translating gives CASSLAVVAGGDEQYF. The whole variable domain, remainder taken from reference TRBV11-2 and TRBJ2-7, is EAGVAQSPRYKIIEKRQSVAFWCNPISGHATLYWYQQILGQGPKLLIQFQNNGVVDDSQLPKDRFSAERLKGVDSTLKIQPAKLEDSAVYLCASSLAVVAGGDEQYFGPGTRLTVT.

The rearrangement links TRBV19 to TRBJ2-5; TRBD2 matches at 8 bases. Germline CDR1 and CDR2: LNHDA and SQIVND (reference sequence). The CDR3 loop spans 15 amino acids. With V trimmed by 7 bases and J by 2 bases, 9 bases remained unmatched. The CDR3 DNA sequence: TGTGCCAGTAACCGACGGGAGGGACAACAAGAGACCCAGTACTTC. Translation gives CASNRREGQQETQYF.

The chain is built from TRBV4-1 and TRBJ2-2; 7 bases fit TRBD2. CDR3 length: 16 residues. V gave up 1 base and J gave up 5 bases; unmatched junction bases: 7. Germline CDR1 and CDR2: MGHRA and YSYEKL. The CDR3 coding sequence is TGCGCCAGCAGCCAAGCTGCTAGCGGACATACCGGGGAGCTGTTTTTT. As protein: CASSQAASGHTGELFF.

This clone was recorded once. The genes are TRBV5-1 and TRBJ2-5; possibly TRBD1 for D (5 bases). CDR1 is SGHRS, CDR2 YFSETQ, per germline. This CDR3 is 14 amino acids long. The ends were cut back, 1 base at V and 2 bases at J, with 9 bases in the middle. The CDR3, as DNA: TGCGCCAGCAGCTTGACGGCAGGGCAAGAGACCCAGTACTTC. This encodes CASSLTAGQETQYF. Combining the CDR3 with reference TRBV5-1 and TRBJ2-5 gives the whole variable domain KAGVTQTPRYLIKTRGQQVTLSCSPISGHRSVSWYQQTPGQGLQFLFEYFSETQRNKGNFPGRFSGRQFSNSRSEMNVSTLELGDSALYLCASSLTAGQETQYFGPGTRLLVL.

In this sample, this clone turned up once. The chain joins TRBV18 to TRBJ2-1; D might be TRBD1 (6 bases). Germline assignment: CDR1 KGHSH and CDR2 LQKENI. The CDR3 extends over 13 amino acids. Trimming took 8 bases from V and 5 from J, leaving 13 bases between them. CDR3 protein: CASQGSGDNEQFF. The CDR3 DNA is TGTGCCAGCCAGGGGAGTGGGGACAATGAGCAGTTCTTC.

The gene calls are TRBV6-1 and TRBJ2-1; 10 bases align to TRBD2. In germline, CDR1 is MNHNS, CDR2 SASEGT. The junction had 12 bases not matched to a gene; V was cut back by 1 base and J by 9 bases. CDR3 length equals 17 residues. CDR3 in DNA: TGTGCCAGCAGTGAAGAAGAGAGAGCGGGAGGGCCTGGTGAGCAGTTCTTC. This codes for CASSEEERAGGPGEQFF.

The V gene is TRBV19, the J gene TRBJ1-5; 7 bases are a match to TRBD1. The ends lost 6 bases at V and 3 bases at J; junction bases unmatched: 5. There are 14 residues in the CDR3. Germline loops: CDR1 LNHDA, CDR2 SQIVND (reference sequence). The CDR3 loop reads CASSPGQINQPQHF. The CDR3 nucleotides read TGTGCCAGTAGCCCGGGACAGATCAATCAGCCCCAGCATTTT.

This clone was picked up a small number of times. J is TRBJ2-1 and V is TRBV13, with TRBD2 matching over 8 bases. Losses at the gene ends were 5 bases for V and 9 bases for J; bases not matched to a gene: 18. This CDR3 spans 17 amino acids. From germline, CDR1 is PRHDT and CDR2 FYEKMQ (reference sequence). CDR3 nucleotide sequence: TGTGCCAGCAGCCAGCCTCTCGGACTAGCCCTACCAATTGAGCAGTTCTTC. Translation: CASSQPLGLALPIEQFF.

The J gene is TRBJ2-7, the V gene TRBV6-5; TRBD2 matches 10 bases. Germline V gives CDR1 MNHEY, CDR2 SVGAGI. This CDR3 is 15 amino acids long. The junction had 5 bases not matched to a gene; V was cut back by 5 bases and J by 1 base. The CDR3 loop reads CASSPGLADSYEQYF. CDR3 sequence (DNA): TGTGCCAGCAGTCCCGGACTAGCGGATTCCTACGAGCAGTACTTC.

The chain is built from TRBV5-8 and TRBJ2-2, with D possibly being TRBD2 (5 bases). This CDR3 region has 16 residues. V lost 9 bases and J 4 bases, leaving 22 bases between the germline ends. The germline V gene encodes CDR1 SGHTS and CDR2 YDEGEE. The CDR3 sequence: CATEPAPSPGTGELFF. CDR3 DNA sequence: TGTGCCACCGAACCCGCACCTAGCCCCGGCACCGGGGAGCTGTTTTTT.

The rearrangement joins TRBV6-1 to TRBJ2-7; the D gene is possibly TRBD2 (6 bases). CDR3 length: 15 residues. Looked up from germline, CDR1 is MNHNS and CDR2 is SASEGT. V dropped 6 bases and J dropped 5 bases, with 20 bases sitting between them. The CDR3 bases are TGTGCCAGCAGGGAGACCCGGGAGCTCCGGGACGAGCAGTACTTC. Translating it yields CASRETRELRDEQYF.

The V call is TRBV6-5, the J call TRBJ2-1, with D possibly TRBD1 on 5 matching bases. From germline, CDR1 is MNHEY and CDR2 SVGAGI. The CDR3 is made up of 12 amino acids. V was cut by 6 bases and J by 7 bases, with 10 bases left in between. The CDR3, as DNA: TGTGCCAGCAGCCTTAACAGGAATGAGCAGTTCTTC. As protein: CASSLNRNEQFF.

The chain uses TRBV7-3 and TRBJ2-3; tentatively, D is TRBD1 (5 bases). This CDR3 contains 14 residues. V lost 5 bases and J lost 0, with 9 bases in between. Germline loops: CDR1 SGHTA, CDR2 FQGTGA. This chain's CDR3 is CASSVPGSTDTQYF. The CDR3 DNA reads as TGTGCCAGCAGCGTCCCAGGGAGCACAGATACGCAGTATTTT.

The table lists this clone with a few counts. The chain carries TRBV2 and TRBJ2-1; maybe TRBD1 (5 bases). V gave up 4 bases and J gave up 7 bases, with 14 bases separating them. From germline, CDR1 is SNHLY and CDR2 FYNNEI. The CDR3 is made up of 14 amino acids. CDR3 residues: CASSVSGNGNEQFF. CDR3 coding DNA: TGTGCCAGCAGTGTGTCAGGGAACGGGAATGAGCAGTTCTTC.

V usage is TRBV11-2 and J usage is TRBJ2-4; TRBD2 matches at 7 bases. The junction had 7 bases not matched to a gene; V was cut back by 1 base and J by 7 bases. From germline, CDR1 is SGHAT and CDR2 FQNNGV. The CDR3 is 15 amino acids. CDR3 sequence reads: CASSLGLAAVNIQYF. CDR3 DNA sequence: TGTGCCAGCAGCTTAGGTCTAGCGGCTGTTAACATTCAGTACTTC.